These T cell receptor beta chains were read from a single sample in a study of technical replicates of blood from several donors. TCRdb's table, derived via immunoSEQ multiplex PCR, lists solely in-frame clones and lacks some. The sample has 65,000 to 85,000 clones; 95% to 98% are singletons. Material for sequencing was T cells isolated from PBMCs. The receptors were gathered from a human donor in good health. CDR3s include the opening cysteine and the closing phenylalanine or tryptophan. The order of the fields is clone size, D gene, J gene, V gene, CDR3 DNA, CDR3 protein. D genes are given only for firm matches. Size values are once, few and many counts, or a class for expanded clones, and some rows have none.

>once|.|TRBJ2-1|TRBV5-1
TGCGCCAGCAGCCATGGGGGGAGGCCCTCCTACAATGAGCAGTTCTTC
CASSHGGRPSYNEQFF
>.|.|TRBJ2-1|TRBV6-6
TGTGCCAGCAGTTACTCGCGGGAAGCTAGGAATGAGCAGTTCTTC
CASSYSREARNEQFF
>.|.|TRBJ2-7|TRBV4-1
TGCGCCAGCAGCCCGGACAGCTCCTACGAGCAGTACTTC
CASSPDSSYEQYF
>.|.|TRBJ2-7|TRBV11-2
TGTGCCAGCAGCTTAGTCTCCGAGCAGTACTTC
CASSLVSEQYF
>.|TRBD1|TRBJ2-1|TRBV6-5
TGTGCCAGCAGCCCCGGACAGGGGGCGCGCGATGAGCAGTTCTTC
CASSPGQGARDEQFF
>.|TRBD1|TRBJ1-1|TRBV9
TGTGCCAGCAGCGTAGATGGAGGGGGCAGGGCGGCTTTCTTT
CASSVDGGGRAAFF
>few|TRBD1|TRBJ2-7|TRBV7-2
TGTGCCAGCAACCGGGACAGGAGGGAGTACGAGCAGTACTTC
CASNRDRREYEQYF
>.|TRBD2|TRBJ2-7|TRBV28
TGTGCCAGCAGTTTATGGACTAGCGGTTACGAGCAGTACTTC
CASSLWTSGYEQYF
>.|TRBD1|TRBJ1-2|TRBV19
TGTGCCAGTAGTGCCCCGGGACAGGGGATCTATGGCTACACCTTC
CASSAPGQGIYGYTF
>.|.|TRBJ1-5|TRBV27
TGTGCCAGCAGTTATGTGAGAGATCAGCCCCAGCATTTT
CASSYVRDQPQHF
>.|TRBD2|TRBJ2-1|TRBV28
TGTGCCAGCAGTTTCGGGAGGCTCAATGAGCAGTTCTTC
CASSFGRLNEQFF
>once|TRBD2|TRBJ2-5|TRBV5-4
TGTGCCAGCAGCTTGGGCCGGACTAGCGGGAGTGAAGAGACCCAGTACTTC
CASSLGRTSGSEETQYF
>.|.|TRBJ2-1|TRBV10-3
TGTGCCATCAGTGAGACAGGGCTAACTGTGAGCTCCTACAATGAGCAGTTCTTC
CAISETGLTVSSYNEQFF
>.|TRBD2|TRBJ2-1|TRBV10-1
TGCGCCAGCAGGCCCGGACTAGCGGACCGAAATGAGCAGTTCTTC
CASRPGLADRNEQFF